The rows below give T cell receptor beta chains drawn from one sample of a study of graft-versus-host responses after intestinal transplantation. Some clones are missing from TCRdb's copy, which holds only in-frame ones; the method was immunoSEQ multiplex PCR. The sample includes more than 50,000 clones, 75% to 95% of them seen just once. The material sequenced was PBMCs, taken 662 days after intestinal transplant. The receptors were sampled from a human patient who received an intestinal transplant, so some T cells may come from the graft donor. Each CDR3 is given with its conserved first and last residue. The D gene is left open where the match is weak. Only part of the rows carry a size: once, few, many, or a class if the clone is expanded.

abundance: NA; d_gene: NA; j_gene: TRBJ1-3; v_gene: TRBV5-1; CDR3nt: TGCGCCAGCAGTGCCAAGGGCTCTGGAAACACCATATATTTT; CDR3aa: CASSAKGSGNTIYF
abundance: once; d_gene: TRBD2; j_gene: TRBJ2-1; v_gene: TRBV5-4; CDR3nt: TGTGCCAGCAGCCCTCTGACTAGCGGGGGGGCCGGGGTGAATGAGCAGTTCTTC; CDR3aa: CASSPLTSGGAGVNEQFF
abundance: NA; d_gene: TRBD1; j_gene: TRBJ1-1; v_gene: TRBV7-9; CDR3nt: TGTGCCAGCAGCTTGAGGGGGACAGGGGGCGCCGGGAACACTGAAGCTTTCTTT; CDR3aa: CASSLRGTGGAGNTEAFF
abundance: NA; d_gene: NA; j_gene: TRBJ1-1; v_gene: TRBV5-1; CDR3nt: TGCGCCAGCAGCTTGAAGGTGGTTGGAACTGAAGCTTTCTTT; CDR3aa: CASSLKVVGTEAFF
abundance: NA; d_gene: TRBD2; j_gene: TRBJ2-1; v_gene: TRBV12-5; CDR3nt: TGTGCTAGTGGTTTGGTCCAGCGGGGTAACAATGAGCAGTTCTTC; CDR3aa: CASGLVQRGNNEQFF
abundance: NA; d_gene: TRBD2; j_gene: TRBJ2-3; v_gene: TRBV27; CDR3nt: TGTGCCAGCAGGGGGACTAGCGGTAGCACAGATACGCAGTATTTT; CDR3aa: CASRGTSGSTDTQYF
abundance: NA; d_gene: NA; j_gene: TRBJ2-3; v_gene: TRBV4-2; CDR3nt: TGTGCCAGCAGCCAAGATTACGCAGGTTCGGATACGCAGTATTTT; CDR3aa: CASSQDYAGSDTQYF
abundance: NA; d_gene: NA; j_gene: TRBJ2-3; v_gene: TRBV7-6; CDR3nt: TGTGCCAGCAGCTTAGATCTACCTACAGATACGCAGTATTTT; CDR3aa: CASSLDLPTDTQYF
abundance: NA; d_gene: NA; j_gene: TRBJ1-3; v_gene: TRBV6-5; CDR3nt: TGTGCCAGCACGTCGGGAAACACCATATATTTT; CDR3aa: CASTSGNTIYF
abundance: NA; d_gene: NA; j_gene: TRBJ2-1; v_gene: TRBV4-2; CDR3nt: TGTGCCAGCAGCCCGGACCGGGGACATTACAATGAGCAGTTCTTC; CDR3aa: CASSPDRGHYNEQFF